This T cell receptor (beta chain) was identified during a study of cytomegalovirus exposure and HLA in healthy donors. The PCR used 60 Vbeta and 13 Jbeta primers. Sequencing used immunoSEQ multiplex PCR; TCRdb keeps in-frame clones, though not all of them. The sample lists some 180,000 clones, roughly 85% occurring once. Germline CDR1 MGHDK, CDR2 SYGVNS. V was cut by 3 bases and J by 6 bases, with 8 bases left in between. The CDR3 is made up of 13 amino acids. Concerning this clone itself: The antigen is not known.

Study results and limitations: Some V segments, including TRBV6-2 and TRBV6-3, were excluded as indistinguishable. TCR beta chain V- and J-gene trimming was linked, in a later analysis, to a missense variant in DCLRE1C.

The TCR originated in a woman aged 18 to 35 in good health and CMV-seronegative. Sequenced: PBMCs. This chain joins TRBV25-1 and TRBJ1-4; D gene unclear. The DNA of the CDR3 is TGTGCCAGCAGTGACAGGTCACATGAAAAACTGTTTTTT. Translated: CASSDRSHEKLFF.